This record looks at one T cell receptor (beta chain) sequence and its context. Its antigen is still unknown. This sample stems from a study of cytotoxic CD8 clonotypes in ibrutinib-treated CLL. Study information: Within the patient group, eleven to twelve were relapsed/refractory and fewer than 16 treatment-naive, and roughly 18 were IGHV unmutated. Response samples were obtained once patients had received a median about 12 months of treatment, range 6 to 36. The study's findings and limits: Timing of sampling differed between sustained-remission and progressing patients. Contraction or stability on treatment characterized the public clonotypes, which were uncommon.

The CDR3 totals 15 residues. V lost 0 bases and J lost 2, with 8 bases in between. The germline CDR1 and CDR2 sequences are SGHNT and YYREEE (reference sequence). This table comes from immunoSEQ multiplex PCR, and its TCRdb copy is limited to in-frame clones, with some not included. The sample holds hundreds of thousands of clones, under 80% seen once. Specimen: PBMCs, collected after 24 months of ibrutinib treatment. The sequence came from a human donor with chronic lymphocytic leukemia. The rearrangement joins TRBV5-4 to TRBJ2-2, with D perhaps matching TRBD2 (6 bases). CDR3 in amino acids: CASSLVAGNTGELFF. The CDR3, as DNA: TGTGCCAGCAGCTTGGTGGCGGGAAACACCGGGGAGCTGTTTTTT.